The entry that follows covers one T cell receptor beta chain sequence. These data belong to a study of blood T cell repertoires in COVID-19. Assay: immunoSEQ multiplex PCR; the TCRdb copy retains only in-frame clones and omits some. The top ten hold roughly 9.6% of the sample, which has over 250,000 clones, 80% to 90% seen once. Germline V gives CDR1 LNHDA, CDR2 SQIVND (reference sequence). There are 13 residues in the CDR3. Deletions cut 6 bases from V and 7 bases from J, with 12 bases between. Material for sequencing was peripheral blood. The source of this sequence is a woman in her 70s with acute or convalescent COVID-19. The chain links TRBV19 to TRBJ1-4, with D perhaps TRBD1 (6 bases). The CDR3 coding sequence is TGTGCCAGTAGCCAGGGGAGATTTGAAAAACTGTTTTTT. Translation: CASSQGRFEKLFF.